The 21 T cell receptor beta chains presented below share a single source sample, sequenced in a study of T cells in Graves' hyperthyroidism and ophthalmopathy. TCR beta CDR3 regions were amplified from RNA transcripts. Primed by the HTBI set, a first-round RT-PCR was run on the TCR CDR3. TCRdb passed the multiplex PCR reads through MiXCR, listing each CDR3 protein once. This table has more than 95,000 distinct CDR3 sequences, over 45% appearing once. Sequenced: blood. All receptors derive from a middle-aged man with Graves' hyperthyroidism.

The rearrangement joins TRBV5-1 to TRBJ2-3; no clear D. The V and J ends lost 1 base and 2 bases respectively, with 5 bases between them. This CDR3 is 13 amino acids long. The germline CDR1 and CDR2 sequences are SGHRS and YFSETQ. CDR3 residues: CASSLLDTDTQYF. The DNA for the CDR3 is TGCGCCAGCAGCTTGCTGGACACAGATACGCAGTATTTT.

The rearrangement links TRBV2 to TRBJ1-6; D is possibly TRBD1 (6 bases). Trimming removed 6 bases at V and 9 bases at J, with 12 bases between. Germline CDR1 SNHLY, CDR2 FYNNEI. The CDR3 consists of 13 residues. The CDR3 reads CASSTGGGSPLHF. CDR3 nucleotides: TGTGCCAGCAGCACGGGGGGCGGTTCACCCCTCCACTTT.

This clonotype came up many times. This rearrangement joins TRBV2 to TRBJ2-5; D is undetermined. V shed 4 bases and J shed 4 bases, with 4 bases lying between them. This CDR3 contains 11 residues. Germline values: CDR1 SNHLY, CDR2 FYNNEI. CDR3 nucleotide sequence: TGTGCCAGCAGTGGGTTAGAGACCCAGTACTTC. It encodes CASSGLETQYF.

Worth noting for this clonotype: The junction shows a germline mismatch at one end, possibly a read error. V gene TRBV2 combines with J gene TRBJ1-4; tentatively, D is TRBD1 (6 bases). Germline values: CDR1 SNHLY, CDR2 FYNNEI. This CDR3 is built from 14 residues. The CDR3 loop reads CASSGTGLNEKLFF. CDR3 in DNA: TGTGCCAGCAGTGGTACAGGGCTTAATGAAAAACTGTTCTTT.

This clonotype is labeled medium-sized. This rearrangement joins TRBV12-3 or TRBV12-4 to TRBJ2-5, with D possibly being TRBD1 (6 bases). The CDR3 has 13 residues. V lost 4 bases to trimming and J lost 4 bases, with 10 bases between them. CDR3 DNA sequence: TGTGCCAGCAGTTACAGGGACCGAGAGACCCAGTACTTC. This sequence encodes CASSYRDRETQYF.

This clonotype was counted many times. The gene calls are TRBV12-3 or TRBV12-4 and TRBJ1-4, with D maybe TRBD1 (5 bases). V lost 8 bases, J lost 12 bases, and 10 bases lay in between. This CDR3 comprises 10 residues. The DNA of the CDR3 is TGTGCCAGCGGGGGGGGAGAACTGTTTTTT. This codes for CASGGGELFF.

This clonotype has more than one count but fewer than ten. The DNA for the CDR3 is TGTGCCAGCAGTTTCGATGGCGGTTTCAGCTCCTACGAGCAGTACTTC. Encoded protein: CASSFDGGFSSYEQYF. The chain recombines TRBV27 with TRBJ2-7; D is unresolved. The CDR3 has 16 amino acids. The germline CDR1 and CDR2 sequences are MNHEY and SMNVEV (reference sequence). Trimming stripped 3 bases from V and 0 bases from J, with 15 bases between.

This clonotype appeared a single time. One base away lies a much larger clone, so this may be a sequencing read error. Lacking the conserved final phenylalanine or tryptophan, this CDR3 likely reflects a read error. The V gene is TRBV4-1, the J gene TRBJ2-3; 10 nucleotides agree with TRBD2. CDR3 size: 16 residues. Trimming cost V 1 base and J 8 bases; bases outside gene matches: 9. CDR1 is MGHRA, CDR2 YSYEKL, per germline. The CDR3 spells CASSQVVAGGLGTQYC. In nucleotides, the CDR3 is TGCGCCAGCAGCCAAGTGGTAGCGGGAGGACTCGGTACGCAGTATTGT.

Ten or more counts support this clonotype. CDR3 region: CSGDRGDEQFF. DNA of the CDR3: TGCAGCGGGGACAGGGGGGATGAGCAGTTCTTC. V usage is TRBV29-1 and J usage is TRBJ2-1, with 11 nucleotides matching TRBD1. The CDR3 consists of 11 residues. In germline, CDR1 is SQVTM, CDR2 ANQGSEA. J was trimmed by 8 bases and V by 7 bases; bases with no gene match: 1.

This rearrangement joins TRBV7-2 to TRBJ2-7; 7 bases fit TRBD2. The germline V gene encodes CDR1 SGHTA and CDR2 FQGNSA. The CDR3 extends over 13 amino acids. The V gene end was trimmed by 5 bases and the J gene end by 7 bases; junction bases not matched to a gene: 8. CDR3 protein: CASSTVGEGEQYF. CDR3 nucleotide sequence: TGTGCCAGCAGCACCGTTGGGGAGGGGGAGCAGTACTTC.

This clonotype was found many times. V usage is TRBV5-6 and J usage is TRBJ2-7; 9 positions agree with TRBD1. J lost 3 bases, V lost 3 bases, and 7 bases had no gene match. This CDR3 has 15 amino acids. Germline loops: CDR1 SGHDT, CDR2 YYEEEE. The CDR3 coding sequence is TGTGCCAGCAGCTACCCGACAGGGGGACTCTACGAGCAGTACTTC. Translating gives CASSYPTGGLYEQYF.

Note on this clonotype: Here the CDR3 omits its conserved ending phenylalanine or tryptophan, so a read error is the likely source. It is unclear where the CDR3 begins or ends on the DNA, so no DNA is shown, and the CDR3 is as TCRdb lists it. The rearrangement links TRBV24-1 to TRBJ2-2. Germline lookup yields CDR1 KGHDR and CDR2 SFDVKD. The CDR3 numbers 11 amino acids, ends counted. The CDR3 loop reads CATSDLQGVEQ.

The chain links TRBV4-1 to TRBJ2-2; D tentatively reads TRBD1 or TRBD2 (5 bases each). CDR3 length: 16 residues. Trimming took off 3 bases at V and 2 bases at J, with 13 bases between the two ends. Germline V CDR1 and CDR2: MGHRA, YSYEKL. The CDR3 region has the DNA TGCGCCAGCAGCCAGGCCCGGGACCCAAACACCGGGGAGCTGTTTTTT. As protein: CASSQARDPNTGELFF.

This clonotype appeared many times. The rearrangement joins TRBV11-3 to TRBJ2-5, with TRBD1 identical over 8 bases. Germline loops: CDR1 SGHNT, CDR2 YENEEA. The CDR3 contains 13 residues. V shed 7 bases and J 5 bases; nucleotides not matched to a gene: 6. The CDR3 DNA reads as TGTGCCAGCACCACGACAGGGGTGGAGACCCAGTACTTC. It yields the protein CASTTTGVETQYF.

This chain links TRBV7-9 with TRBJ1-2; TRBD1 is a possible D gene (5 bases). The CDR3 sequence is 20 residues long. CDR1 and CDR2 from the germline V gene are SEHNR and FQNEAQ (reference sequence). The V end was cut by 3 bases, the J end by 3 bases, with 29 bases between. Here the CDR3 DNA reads TGTGCCAGCAGCTTCTTCCTTTTCCCGGGACGGACCTCGAGGGACTATGGCTACACCTTC. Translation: CASSFFLFPGRTSRDYGYTF.

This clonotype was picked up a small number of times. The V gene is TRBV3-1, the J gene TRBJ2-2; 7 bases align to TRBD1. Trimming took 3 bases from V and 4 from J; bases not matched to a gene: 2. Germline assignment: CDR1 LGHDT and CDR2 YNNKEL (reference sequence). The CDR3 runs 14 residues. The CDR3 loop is CASSQTGSTGELFF. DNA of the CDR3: TGTGCCAGCAGCCAGACAGGGTCCACCGGGGAGCTGTTTTTT. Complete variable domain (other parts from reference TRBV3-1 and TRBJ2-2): DTAVSQTPKYLVTQMGNDKSIKCEQNLGHDTMYWYKQDSKKFLKIMFSYNNKELIINETVPNRFSPKSPDKAHLNLHINSLELGDSAVYFCASSQTGSTGELFFGEGSRLTVL.

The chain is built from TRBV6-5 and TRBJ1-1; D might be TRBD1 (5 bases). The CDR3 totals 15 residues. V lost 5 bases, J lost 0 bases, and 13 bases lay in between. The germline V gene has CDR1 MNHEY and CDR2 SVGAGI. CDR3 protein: CASSTKTVMNTEAFF. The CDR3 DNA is TGTGCCAGCAGTACCAAGACAGTCATGAACACTGAAGCTTTCTTT.

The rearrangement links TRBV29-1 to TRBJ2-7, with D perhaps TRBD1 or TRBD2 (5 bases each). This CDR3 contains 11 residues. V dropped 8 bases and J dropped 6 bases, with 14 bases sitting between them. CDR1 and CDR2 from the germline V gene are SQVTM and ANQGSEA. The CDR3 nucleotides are TGCAGCTTAGCCACTGGGACCGAGCAGTACTTC. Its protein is CSLATGTEQYF.

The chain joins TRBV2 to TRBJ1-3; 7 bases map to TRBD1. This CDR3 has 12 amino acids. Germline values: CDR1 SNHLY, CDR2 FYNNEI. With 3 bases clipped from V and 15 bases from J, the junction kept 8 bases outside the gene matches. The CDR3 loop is CASSETGRNPYF. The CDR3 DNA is TGTGCCAGCAGTGAGACAGGGAGAAACCCATATTTT. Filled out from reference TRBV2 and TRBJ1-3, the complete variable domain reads EPEVTQTPSHQVTQMGQEVILRCVPISNHLYFYWYRQILGQKVEFLVSFYNNEISEKSEIFDDQFSVERPDGSNFTLKIRSTKLEDSAMYFCASSETGRNPYFGEGSWLTVV.

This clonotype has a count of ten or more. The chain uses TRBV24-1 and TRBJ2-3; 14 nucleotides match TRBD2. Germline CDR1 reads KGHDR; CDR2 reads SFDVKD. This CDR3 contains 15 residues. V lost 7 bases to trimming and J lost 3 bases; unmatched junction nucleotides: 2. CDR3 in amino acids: CATSRTSGRTDTQYF. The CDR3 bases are TGTGCCACCAGCCGGACTAGCGGGAGGACAGATACGCAGTATTTT.

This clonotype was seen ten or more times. The CDR3: CASSPPGLAGEETQYF. The CDR3, as DNA: TGTGCCAGCAGTCCACCGGGACTAGCGGGGGAAGAGACCCAGTACTTC. The rearrangement uses TRBV12-3 or TRBV12-4 and TRBJ2-5, with TRBD2 identical over 14 bases. The CDR3 loop spans 16 amino acids. With 5 bases clipped from V and 3 bases from J, the junction kept 5 bases outside the gene matches.